Sequencing of this T cell receptor beta chain was carried out in a study of Ad26.COV2.S vaccination and SARS-CoV-2 variants. Study-wide results and caveats: Among vaccine recipients, spike-specific TCR breadth exceeded that of placebo recipients.

Treatment here: roughly 20 received Ad26.COV2.S at low or high dose, single or two shots; a few received placebo; per-sample allocation not given. On day 63 after the first injection, vaccine and placebo recipients gave samples. Generated by immunoSEQ multiplex PCR, the TCRdb table keeps only in-frame clones and is missing some. The table shows 300,000 to 400,000 clones, with approximately 81% occurring only once. On this clone itself: The antigen is undetermined.

Germline V lookup: CDR1 MDHEN, CDR2 SYDVKM. V dropped 4 bases and J dropped 4; count of bases not matched to a gene: 10. The CDR3 runs 17 residues. The chain is built from TRBV28 and TRBJ2-2, with 9 bases aligning to TRBD2. Specimen: peripheral blood, collected in a trial of Ad26.COV2.S vaccine versus placebo. This sequence was found in a person aged 18 to 65 who received the Ad26.COV2.S COVID-19 vaccine or a placebo. CDR3 loop: CASSYGGGRAGTGELFF. The CDR3 bases are TGTGCCAGCAGTTACGGCGGCGGGAGGGCGGGCACCGGGGAGCTGTTTTTT.